These 26 T cell receptor beta chains came from one sample sequenced in a study of shared clonotypes between healthy human individuals. Repertoires were generated with immunoSEQ multiplex PCR, while TCRdb's copy carries only in-frame clones and drops some. Among millions of clones listed, approximately 95% were seen once. Material: naive CD4+ T cells from PBMCs. As to subset: CD45RA+ positively selected. All receptors derive from a man between 18 and 35 years old in good health. Some clones in this sample may be carry-over from other donors' samples.

The chain uses TRBV28 and TRBJ1-1; D gene uncertain. CDR3 length: 15 amino acids. With 3 bases removed from V and 5 bases from J, the gap between germline ends came to 16 bases. CDR1 MDHEN and CDR2 SYDVKM come from the germline V gene. CDR3 region: CASSLGRRLGTEAFF. CDR3 bases: TGTGCCAGCAGTTTGGGAAGGAGACTCGGAACTGAAGCTTTCTTT.

This chain connects TRBV6-6 to TRBJ2-5; D unclear. CDR3 length equals 16 residues. From germline, CDR1 is MNHNY and CDR2 SVGAGI (reference sequence). V was cut by 0 bases and J by 0 bases, with 11 bases left in between. The CDR3 nucleotides are TGTGCCAGCAGTTACTCCGTCCTAGGCTACCAAGAGACCCAGTACTTC. Amino acids: CASSYSVLGYQETQYF.

The chain couples TRBV28 to TRBJ2-2; 7 nucleotides agree with TRBD1. Germline values: CDR1 MDHEN, CDR2 SYDVKM. The CDR3 has 17 amino acids. The junction had 9 bases not matched to a gene; V was cut back by 1 base and J by 4 bases. The CDR3 is CASSLSHGQVRTGELFF. The DNA of the CDR3 is TGTGCCAGCAGTTTATCCCACGGACAGGTCCGCACCGGGGAGCTGTTTTTT.

Worth noting for this clone: Other nucleotide sequences in the sample specify the same CDR3. V is TRBV7-9 and J is TRBJ2-2, with no clear D. Germline V CDR1 and CDR2: SEHNR, FQNEAQ (reference sequence). There are 13 residues in the CDR3. Trimming took off 1 base at V and 6 bases at J, with 6 bases between the two ends. Written as DNA, the CDR3 is TGTGCCAGCAGCTTAGTTATTGCCGGGGAGCTGTTTTTT. Amino acid sequence: CASSLVIAGELFF.

This clone was recorded only once. The same CDR3 also results from other DNA sequences found in this sample. This rearrangement joins TRBV11-2 to TRBJ2-1; 7 bases are shared with TRBD2. The CDR3 has 14 amino acids. The V and J ends lost 1 base and 7 bases, in that order; junction bases with no gene match: 4. Germline loops: CDR1 SGHAT, CDR2 FQNNGV. Written as DNA, the CDR3 is TGTGCCAGCAGCTTAGCGGGAGGCCGGAATGAGCAGTTCTTC. Its translation: CASSLAGGRNEQFF.

The genes are TRBV28 and TRBJ2-7, with D possibly called TRBD1 or TRBD2 (5 bases each). The length of the CDR3 is 12 residues. Germline values: CDR1 MDHEN, CDR2 SYDVKM. V lost 7 bases and J 6 bases, leaving 13 bases between the germline ends. CDR3: CASTPRGTEQYF. The DNA of the CDR3 is TGTGCCAGCACCCCGAGGGGAACCGAGCAGTACTTC.

V usage is TRBV28 and J usage is TRBJ1-1; 7 bases map to TRBD1. V trimming: 6 bases; J trimming: 1 base; junction bases outside the gene matches: 5. This CDR3 spans 14 amino acids. Germline CDR1 is MDHEN and CDR2 is SYDVKM. CDR3 sequence reads: CASSQWTGNTEAFF. The CDR3 DNA follows: TGTGCCAGCAGCCAATGGACAGGGAACACTGAAGCTTTCTTT.

This clone was detected only once. The DNA for the CDR3 is TGCGCCAGCAGCTTTAACGCCGGGGGTCCTCAAGAGACCCAGTACTTC. It yields the protein CASSFNAGGPQETQYF. J is TRBJ2-5 and V is TRBV5-1; maybe TRBD2 (6 bases). Germline values: CDR1 SGHRS, CDR2 YFSETQ. The CDR3 runs 16 residues. V was cut by 2 bases and J by 2 bases, with 16 bases left in between.

J is TRBJ2-4 and V is TRBV27; tentative D call: TRBD2 (6 bases). V shed 6 bases and J shed 0 bases, with 15 bases lying between them. Germline V lookup: CDR1 MNHEY, CDR2 SMNVEV (reference sequence). The CDR3 length is 16 residues. CDR3 sequence (DNA): TGTGCCAGCAGCCCAGGACGGGAGTTAGCCAAAAACATTCAGTACTTC. Protein sequence: CASSPGRELAKNIQYF.

The V call is TRBV19, the J call TRBJ1-2; possibly TRBD1 for D (5 bases). Germline V gene sequence: CDR1 LNHDA, CDR2 SQIVND (reference sequence). CDR3 length: 15 residues. Trimming pared 6 bases from V and 3 bases from J, leaving 17 bases between. CDR3 in amino acids: CASRLTGRGDYGYTF. The CDR3 nucleotides are TGTGCCAGTAGGCTTACAGGTCGAGGGGACTATGGCTACACCTTC.

Concerning this clone: Other DNA sequences of this sample code for an identical CDR3. The rearrangement joins TRBV30 to TRBJ1-5; tentative D call: TRBD1 (5 bases). The CDR3 totals 13 residues. Trimming shortened V by 1 base and J by 6 bases, and 10 bases separated the two germline ends. Germline CDR1 is GTSNPN and CDR2 is SVGIG (reference sequence). The CDR3 nucleotides read TGTGCCTGGAGTGCGGGGGGGGGTCAGCCCCAGCATTTT. Translating it yields CAWSAGGGQPQHF.

This sequence joins TRBV29-1 and TRBJ2-1, with D possibly being TRBD2 (6 bases). The V gene lost 2 bases and the J gene lost 9 bases, with 20 bases spanning the gap. CDR1 is SQVTM, CDR2 ANQGSEA, per germline. CDR3 length equals 15 residues. CDR3 protein: CSVESPTTSAGEQFF. The CDR3 DNA is TGCAGCGTTGAAAGCCCGACGACTAGTGCCGGTGAGCAGTTCTTC.

The rearrangement joins TRBV5-6 to TRBJ2-7, with D maybe TRBD2 (5 bases). The V gene's germline CDR1 is SGHDT and CDR2 YYEEEE. The V end was cut by 2 bases, the J end by 6 bases, with 12 bases between. This CDR3 region has 13 residues. CDR3 DNA: TGTGCCAGCAGCTTAAGGGCAGGAGGCGAGCAGTACTTC. Its translation: CASSLRAGGEQYF.

The chain has TRBV19 and TRBJ2-7; a possible D gene is TRBD1 (5 bases). Germline V gives CDR1 LNHDA, CDR2 SQIVND (reference sequence). Trimming cost V 5 bases and J 6 bases, with 14 bases left between them. This CDR3 region has 13 residues. In nucleotides, the CDR3 is TGTGCCAGTAGTTTCCCAACAGGAGCCGAGCAGTACTTC. Translating it yields CASSFPTGAEQYF.

The genes are TRBV5-4 and TRBJ1-3, with D tentatively TRBD1 (6 bases). The V gene's germline CDR1 is SGHNT and CDR2 YYREEE (reference sequence). Trimming pared 0 bases from V and 5 bases from J, leaving 12 bases between. This CDR3 spans 15 amino acids. DNA of the CDR3: TGTGCCAGCAGCTTGGACGGGGGCTCGAGAAACACCATATATTTT. This codes for CASSLDGGSRNTIYF.

The V gene is TRBV18, the J gene TRBJ1-5, with 7 positions matching TRBD1. Trimming took 5 bases from V and 0 from J; bases not matched to a gene: 7. Germline V gene lookup returns CDR1 KGHSH and CDR2 LQKENI. The length of the CDR3 is 16 residues. The CDR3 nucleotides read TGTGCCAGCTCAAGGGACAGCCCTCCTAGCAATCAGCCCCAGCATTTT. It specifies CASSRDSPPSNQPQHF.

This chain connects TRBV5-6 to TRBJ1-4; D gene unclear. V was shortened by 2 bases and J by 2 bases, with 13 bases between the two germline ends. The CDR3 runs 16 residues. Germline loops: CDR1 SGHDT, CDR2 YYEEEE. Written as DNA, the CDR3 is TGTGCCAGCAGCTTATCCCGGCGGGGTACTAATGAAAAACTGTTTTTT. Translating it yields CASSLSRRGTNEKLFF. Using reference TRBV5-6 and TRBJ1-4 for the parts outside the CDR3, the full variable domain is DAGVTQSPTHLIKTRGQQVTLRCSPKSGHDTVSWYQQALGQGPQFIFQYYEEEERQRGNFPDRFSGHQFPNYSSELNVNALLLGDSALYLCASSLSRRGTNEKLFFGSGTQLSVL.

The rearrangement links TRBV7-8 to TRBJ2-2; 10 bases are shared with TRBD1. Germline CDR1 and CDR2: SGHVS and FQNEAQ. The trim removed 3 bases at V and 5 bases at J, leaving 9 bases unmatched. The CDR3 sequence is 17 residues long. DNA for the CDR3: TGTGCCAGCAGCTTCCCGACAGGGGGCGGAAGAACCGGGGAGCTGTTTTTT. Its protein is CASSFPTGGGRTGELFF.

The chain couples TRBV30 to TRBJ1-3; D is undetermined. Germline CDR1 and CDR2: GTSNPN and SVGIG (reference sequence). V was clipped by 3 bases and J by 6 bases, with 15 bases between them. The CDR3 runs to 14 residues. CDR3 amino acids: CAWRLATTLNTIYF. CDR3 in DNA: TGTGCCTGGAGGCTAGCGACGACCCTAAACACCATATATTTT.

This rearrangement joins TRBV28 to TRBJ1-5; no firm D call. CDR3 length equals 15 residues. The V gene's germline CDR1 is MDHEN and CDR2 SYDVKM. V was shortened by 5 bases and J by 3 bases, with 14 bases between the two germline ends. The CDR3 region is CASSPRLGYNQPQHF. The CDR3 DNA reads TGTGCCAGCAGTCCCCGGCTGGGGTACAATCAGCCCCAGCATTTT.

The chain has TRBV2 and TRBJ1-2, with a weak D call TRBD1 (5 bases). There are 15 residues in the CDR3. The V end was cut by 8 bases, the J end by 4 bases, with 20 bases between. Germline-derived CDR1 and CDR2 are SNHLY and FYNNEI. The CDR3 is CASVGARTFAYGYTF. In DNA, the CDR3 is TGTGCCAGCGTTGGGGCCCGAACTTTCGCCTATGGCTACACCTTC.

This chain joins TRBV28 and TRBJ2-7; no reliable D call. This CDR3 is 15 amino acids long. Trimming left V 4 bases short and J 4 bases short, with 17 bases between. The germline V gene encodes CDR1 MDHEN and CDR2 SYDVKM. CDR3 sequence reads: CASSYPTDEVYEQYF. CDR3 bases: TGTGCCAGCAGTTACCCGACGGACGAGGTTTACGAGCAGTACTTC.

The chain employs TRBV7-3 and TRBJ2-3, with D perhaps being TRBD1 or TRBD2 (6 bases each). Looked up from germline, CDR1 is SGHTA and CDR2 is FQGTGA. The V end was cut by 1 base, the J end by 2 bases, with 16 bases between. The CDR3 length is 17 residues. CDR3 sequence reads: CASSLKGRGGYTDTQYF. Here the CDR3 DNA reads TGTGCCAGCAGCTTAAAGGGCAGGGGAGGTTACACAGATACGCAGTATTTT. The full variable domain, its missing parts supplied by reference TRBV7-3 and TRBJ2-3, is GAGVSQTPSNKVTEKGKYVELRCDPISGHTALYWYRQSLGQGPEFLIYFQGTGAADDSGLPNDRFFAVRPEGSVSTLKIQRTERGDSAVYLCASSLKGRGGYTDTQYFGPGTRLTVL.

CDR3 in amino acids: CSARGRVRNEKLFF. CDR3 in DNA: TGCAGCGCTCGCGGACGGGTCCGTAATGAAAAACTGTTTTTT. This chain joins TRBV29-1 and TRBJ1-4; D is ambiguous. The germline V and J ends were trimmed by 7 bases and 4 bases, with 16 bases remaining between them. The CDR3 extends over 14 amino acids. Germline loops: CDR1 SQVTM, CDR2 ANQGSEA.

V usage is TRBV5-4 and J usage is TRBJ2-5, with D hard to call. The ends were cut back, 1 base at V and 5 bases at J, with 9 bases in the middle. The CDR3 is made up of 13 amino acids. The germline V gene has CDR1 SGHNT and CDR2 YYREEE (reference sequence). In DNA form, the CDR3 reads TGTGCCAGCAGCTTGCAGGTACAGGAGACCCAGTACTTC. Residues: CASSLQVQETQYF.

The chain links TRBV12-5 to TRBJ2-7, with D perhaps TRBD2 (5 bases). The germline CDR1 and CDR2 sequences are LGHNT and FRNRAP. Trimming removed 5 bases at V and 2 bases at J, with 10 bases between. The CDR3 has 13 residues. The CDR3 loop is CASGLSGTYEQYF. The CDR3 DNA sequence: TGTGCTAGTGGTCTGTCCGGGACCTACGAGCAGTACTTC.